The 30 T cell receptor beta chains below come from one sample, sequenced in a study of graft-versus-host responses after intestinal transplantation. Clones were read by immunoSEQ multiplex PCR, and TCRdb kept only the in-frame ones, dropping some. The sample lists roughly 60,000 clones; more than 75% were seen once. The source was PBMCs, collected about 4 months after intestinal transplantation. The receptor source for this set is a human patient who received an intestinal transplant, so some T cells may come from the graft donor.

V and J are TRBV4-2 and TRBJ2-1; 9 bases agree with TRBD2. Germline values: CDR1 LGHNA, CDR2 YNFKEQ. The ends lost 0 bases at V and 4 bases at J; junction bases unmatched: 4. The CDR3 runs 16 residues. CDR3 amino acids: CASSQDRLAGYNEQFF. The DNA of the CDR3 is TGTGCCAGCAGCCAAGATCGGCTAGCGGGGTACAATGAGCAGTTCTTC.

The rearrangement uses TRBV7-9 and TRBJ2-1; 11 nucleotides line up with TRBD2. The CDR3 covers 16 residues. Trimming took 3 bases from V and 2 from J; bases not matched to a gene: 3. Germline assignment: CDR1 SEHNR and CDR2 FQNEAQ (reference sequence). This CDR3 is CASSLRGLAAYNEQFF. The CDR3 DNA follows: TGTGCCAGCAGCTTGCGGGGACTAGCGGCCTACAATGAGCAGTTCTTC.

V gene TRBV28 combines with J gene TRBJ2-3; tentative D call: TRBD2 (5 bases). Germline assignment: CDR1 MDHEN and CDR2 SYDVKM. Between the trimmed V and J ends, which lost 5 bases and 5 bases, there was a span of 17 bases. This CDR3 is 15 amino acids long. The CDR3 reads CASSPPYGGGDTQYF. The CDR3 coding sequence is TGTGCCAGCAGTCCCCCTTACGGCGGAGGAGATACGCAGTATTTT.

V is TRBV6-5 and J is TRBJ2-5; weak D call: TRBD2 (6 bases). The length of the CDR3 is 11 residues. CDR1 is MNHEY and CDR2 is SVGAGI in the germline V gene. Trimming pared 8 bases from V and 11 bases from J, leaving 15 bases between. In DNA, the CDR3 is TGTGCCAGCTCGGAGGGGAGAGTGCAGTACTTC. Amino acid sequence: CASSEGRVQYF.

This clone was seen more than once but under ten times. The J gene is TRBJ1-6, the V gene TRBV2; 7 bases align to TRBD1. This CDR3 comprises 15 residues. Germline loops: CDR1 SNHLY, CDR2 FYNNEI. Unmatched junction bases numbered 3, after V lost 2 bases and J lost 5 bases. CDR3 region: CASSERQGNNSPLHF. The CDR3 bases are TGTGCCAGCAGTGAAAGACAGGGTAATAATTCACCCCTCCACTTT. The full variable domain, rest sourced from reference TRBV2 and TRBJ1-6, is EPEVTQTPSHQVTQMGQEVILRCVPISNHLYFYWYRQILGQKVEFLVSFYNNEISEKSEIFDDQFSVERPDGSNFTLKIRSTKLEDSAMYFCASSERQGNNSPLHFGNGTRLTVT.

This clone was detected only once. The rearrangement uses TRBV6-5 and TRBJ2-1; 8 nucleotides line up with TRBD2. With V trimmed by 0 bases and J by 4 bases, 5 bases remained unmatched. The CDR3 consists of 16 residues. Germline-derived CDR1 and CDR2 are MNHEY and SVGAGI. CDR3 DNA: TGTGCCAGCAGTTACTCGATACAGCGGGAGTACAATGAGCAGTTCTTC. Its protein is CASSYSIQREYNEQFF.

The chain joins TRBV5-1 to TRBJ2-3, with 7 bases that match TRBD2. Trimming cost V 3 bases and J 1 base; bases outside gene matches: 8. This CDR3 is 16 amino acids long. The germline V gene encodes CDR1 SGHRS and CDR2 YFSETQ. The CDR3 is CASSSGGGAGTDTQYF. The CDR3, as DNA: TGCGCCAGCAGCTCGGGAGGCGGGGCGGGCACAGATACGCAGTATTTT.

The chain carries TRBV5-1 and TRBJ2-1; 15 nucleotides align to TRBD2. The CDR3 sequence is 16 residues long. Germline values: CDR1 SGHRS, CDR2 YFSETQ. Trimming at V came to 4 bases and at J to 8 bases, leaving 7 bases not matched to a gene. The CDR3 reads CASSLGTSGRPDEQFF. The CDR3 DNA reads TGCGCCAGCAGCCTCGGGACTAGCGGGAGGCCGGATGAGCAGTTCTTC. Drawing the rest from reference TRBV5-1 and TRBJ2-1, the complete variable domain is KAGVTQTPRYLIKTRGQQVTLSCSPISGHRSVSWYQQTPGQGLQFLFEYFSETQRNKGNFPGRFSGRQFSNSRSEMNVSTLELGDSALYLCASSLGTSGRPDEQFFGPGTRLTVL.

The rearrangement uses TRBV10-1 and TRBJ2-7; TRBD1 matches at 7 bases. Unmatched junction bases numbered 6, after V lost 5 bases and J lost 5 bases. The CDR3 is 13 residues long. Per germline, CDR1 WNHNN and CDR2 SYGVQD (reference sequence). The CDR3 here is CASSTGESDEQYF. The DNA of the CDR3 is TGCGCCAGCAGTACAGGGGAGAGCGACGAGCAGTACTTC.

V is TRBV5-6 and J is TRBJ2-7, with D perhaps TRBD2 (6 bases). V gave up 3 bases and J gave up 0 bases, with 19 bases separating them. In germline, CDR1 is SGHDT, CDR2 YYEEEE. CDR3 length equals 17 residues. DNA for the CDR3: TGTGCCAGCAGCTCTGGGCCCGGGAGCATCAGCTCCTACGAGCAGTACTTC. Residues: CASSSGPGSISSYEQYF.

This chain connects TRBV27 to TRBJ2-7, with D perhaps TRBD1 or TRBD2 (7 bases each). V lost 3 bases and J 3 bases, leaving 12 bases between the germline ends. From germline, CDR1 is MNHEY and CDR2 SMNVEV (reference sequence). CDR3 length equals 14 residues. CDR3 in amino acids: CASSFQGGVYEQYF. The CDR3 region has the DNA TGTGCCAGCAGTTTCCAGGGGGGGGTCTACGAGCAGTACTTC.

The rearrangement joins TRBV7-9 to TRBJ2-5, with 7 bases aligning to TRBD1. The CDR3 consists of 13 residues. J lost 2 bases, V lost 5 bases, and 2 bases had no gene match. From germline, CDR1 is SEHNR and CDR2 FQNEAQ (reference sequence). CDR3 DNA: TGTGCCAGCAGCAAGGGACAGCAAGAGACCCAGTACTTC. Translated: CASSKGQQETQYF.

In its sample, this clone was seen once. The CDR3: CASSLLSGFNQPQHF. In nucleotides, the CDR3 is TGTGCCAGCAGTTTATTATCGGGGTTCAATCAGCCCCAGCATTTT. J is TRBJ1-5 and V is TRBV28, with no clear D. The CDR3 consists of 15 residues. Trimming removed 1 base at V and 3 bases at J, with 10 bases between. CDR1 and CDR2 from the germline V gene are MDHEN and SYDVKM.

The chain combines TRBV11-2 with TRBJ2-1; 11 nucleotides align to TRBD2. Trimming cost V 0 bases and J 3 bases; bases outside gene matches: 1. Germline V CDR1 and CDR2: SGHAT, FQNNGV. This CDR3 spans 16 amino acids. CDR3 DNA: TGTGCCAGCAGCTTAGAACTAGCGGGAGTCTACAATGAGCAGTTCTTC. Its protein is CASSLELAGVYNEQFF.

This chain joins TRBV7-8 and TRBJ2-7; 9 bases line up with TRBD2. Germline CDR1 reads SGHVS; CDR2 reads FQNEAQ. CDR3 length equals 16 residues. The V gene end was trimmed by 1 base and the J gene end by 3 bases; junction bases not matched to a gene: 7. CDR3 loop: CASSLGPGTSSYEQYF. The CDR3 DNA is TGTGCCAGCAGCTTAGGTCCCGGGACTAGCAGCTACGAGCAGTACTTC.

The genes are TRBV27 and TRBJ2-3; D is possibly TRBD2 (6 bases). Germline V gene data show CDR1 as MNHEY and CDR2 as SMNVEV (reference sequence). Between the trimmed V and J ends, which lost 4 bases and 8 bases, there was a span of 16 bases. This CDR3 contains 14 residues. This CDR3 reads CASSWRVFSGTQYF. The CDR3 nucleotides read TGTGCCAGCAGTTGGAGGGTTTTCAGCGGTACGCAGTATTTT.

Details on this clone: Other DNA sequences of this sample code for an identical CDR3. The rearrangement joins TRBV20-1 to TRBJ2-5, with D unclear. Germline V gene data show CDR1 as DFQATT and CDR2 as SNEGSKA (reference sequence). Trimming left V 4 bases short and J 3 bases short, with 6 bases between. This CDR3 contains 11 residues. The CDR3 DNA follows: TGCAGTGCTACCGAGAAAGAGACCCAGTACTTC. It codes for CSATEKETQYF.

The rearrangement links TRBV25-1 to TRBJ2-3; 9 positions agree with TRBD1. This CDR3 region has 15 residues. Germline assignment: CDR1 MGHDK and CDR2 SYGVNS. V dropped 6 bases and J dropped 1; count of bases not matched to a gene: 5. CDR3 protein: CASRGTGWGTDTQYF. The CDR3 region has the DNA TGTGCCAGCAGAGGGACAGGGTGGGGCACAGATACGCAGTATTTT.

The chain combines TRBV2 with TRBJ2-3, with D perhaps TRBD1 (5 bases). CDR3 length: 12 amino acids. Between the trimmed V and J ends, which lost 6 bases and 7 bases, there was a span of 11 bases. CDR1 is SNHLY and CDR2 is FYNNEI in the germline V gene. CDR3 sequence: CASSERGNTQYF. CDR3 in DNA: TGTGCCAGCAGCGAAAGGGGTAATACGCAGTATTTT.

This chain connects TRBV28 to TRBJ1-5, with a possible D match to TRBD1 (6 bases). The CDR3 totals 15 residues. Germline assignment: CDR1 MDHEN and CDR2 SYDVKM. V was pared by 6 bases and J by 1 base, with 13 bases between. The CDR3 spells CASSKTQGSNQPQHF. CDR3 nucleotides: TGTGCCAGCAGCAAAACACAGGGAAGCAATCAGCCCCAGCATTTT.

This clone was found a few times. The chain employs TRBV6-1 and TRBJ1-5; D unresolved. This CDR3 region has 15 residues. CDR1 is MNHNS and CDR2 is SASEGT in the germline V gene. V lost 1 base, J lost 3 bases, and 10 bases lay in between. The CDR3 DNA sequence: TGTGCCAGCAGTGAAGGAAGAAGGGACAATCAGCCCCAGCATTTT. This encodes CASSEGRRDNQPQHF.

The V and J genes are TRBV7-9 and TRBJ2-3, with D unresolved. The CDR3 sequence is 10 residues long. CDR1 is SEHNR, CDR2 FQNEAQ, per germline (reference sequence). Deletions cut 9 bases from V and 4 bases from J, with 5 bases between. CDR3 region: CASRADTQYF. The CDR3 DNA reads as TGTGCCAGTCGGGCAGATACGCAGTATTTT.

This chain links TRBV14 with TRBJ1-5, with D unresolved. The CDR3 consists of 14 residues. Germline values: CDR1 SGHDN, CDR2 FVKESK. Trimming took off 5 bases at V and 4 bases at J, with 12 bases between the two ends. In DNA, the CDR3 is TGTGCCAGCAGCATTGGTGGGTTGAATCAGCCCCAGCATTTT. Amino acids: CASSIGGLNQPQHF.

The V and J genes are TRBV27 and TRBJ1-1, with D perhaps TRBD1 (6 bases). Germline V gene lookup returns CDR1 MNHEY and CDR2 SMNVEV (reference sequence). The V end lost 3 bases, the J end lost 6 bases, and 14 bases lay between the germline ends. The CDR3 is made up of 14 amino acids. CDR3 sequence (DNA): TGTGCCAGCAGTTTTGGGGGCGGGTGGGCTGAAGCTTTCTTT. The encoded protein is CASSFGGGWAEAFF.

The chain couples TRBV4-1 to TRBJ2-3, with TRBD1 identical over 10 bases. The CDR3 spans 14 residues. The germline V gene has CDR1 MGHRA and CDR2 YSYEKL. The V gene end was trimmed by 4 bases and the J gene end by 7 bases; junction bases not matched to a gene: 5. The CDR3 sequence is CASSPGQGHNTQYF. CDR3 bases: TGCGCCAGCAGCCCGGGACAGGGGCATAATACGCAGTATTTT.

V and J are TRBV28 and TRBJ1-1; the D gene is possibly TRBD1 (6 bases). V was trimmed by 6 bases and J by 1 base, leaving 18 bases between them. Germline loops: CDR1 MDHEN, CDR2 SYDVKM. The CDR3 spans 16 residues. The DNA for the CDR3 is TGTGCCAGCAGCCAGGACAGTCTTACGAGGAACACTGAAGCTTTCTTT. Its translation is CASSQDSLTRNTEAFF.

The DNA for the CDR3 is TGTGCCACCGGGGTCGGGGGGCTCCGCAGCTCCTACAATGAGCAGTTCTTC. It translates to CATGVGGLRSSYNEQFF. This chain uses TRBV15 with TRBJ2-1; tentatively, D is TRBD2 (7 bases). V shed 8 bases and J shed 0 bases, with 20 bases lying between them. Germline V gives CDR1 LNHNV, CDR2 YYDKDF (reference sequence). The CDR3 is 17 amino acids.

The chain joins TRBV5-1 to TRBJ2-5; 8 nucleotides line up with TRBD2. V dropped 1 base and J dropped 7; count of bases not matched to a gene: 12. This CDR3 region has 16 residues. Germline loops: CDR1 SGHRS, CDR2 YFSETQ. CDR3 sequence: CASSLSDGRGGATQYF. The CDR3 bases are TGCGCCAGCAGCTTGTCTGACGGCCGGGGGGGCGCGACCCAGTACTTC.

This chain connects TRBV15 to TRBJ2-7; possibly TRBD1 for D (5 bases). Germline V gene lookup returns CDR1 LNHNV and CDR2 YYDKDF (reference sequence). The CDR3 has 15 residues. V was pared by 2 bases and J by 5 bases, with 16 bases between. Written as DNA, the CDR3 is TGTGCCACCAGCAGAAGCAGGGAATCCAACAACGAGCAGTACTTC. This encodes CATSRSRESNNEQYF.

This rearrangement joins TRBV7-6 to TRBJ2-3; possibly TRBD1 for D (6 bases). CDR1 is SGHVS, CDR2 FNYEAQ, per germline. The CDR3 length is 16 residues. V shed 5 bases and J shed 0 bases, with 15 bases lying between them. The CDR3 reads CASSLPQGSSTDTQYF. CDR3 sequence (DNA): TGTGCCAGCAGCCTACCACAGGGCTCCAGCACAGATACGCAGTATTTT.